A selection of T cell receptor beta chains follows, all from one sample in a study of Ad26.COV2.S vaccination and SARS-CoV-2 variants. Data came from immunoSEQ multiplex PCR; TCRdb stores just in-frame clones and leaves some out. The sample shows 300,000 to 350,000 clones, under 90% of them seen only once. The specimen comprised peripheral blood, sampled in a trial of Ad26.COV2.S vaccine versus placebo. The receptors stem from a person between 18 and 65 years old who received the Ad26.COV2.S COVID-19 vaccine or a placebo. The CDR3 runs from the conserved cysteine through the conserved F or W. The D gene is left open where the match is weak. Size is omitted from some rows. Given values are once, few, many or a class for expanded clones.

TRBD1,TRBV2,13,TRBJ1-2,.,TGTGCCAGCAGTGCAGGGGGCGTCTATGGCTACACCTTC,CASSAGGVYGYTF
.,TRBV3-1/TRBV3-2,15,TRBJ2-1,once,TGTGCCAGCAGCCCTTCCGGGATCTTCTCCAATGAGCAGTTCTTC,CASSPSGIFSNEQFF
.,TRBV5-6,14,TRBJ2-5,.,TGTGCCAGCAGTTTGGGGTCGGTTCGGGAGACCCAGTACTTC,CASSLGSVRETQYF
.,TRBV4-3,14,TRBJ2-5,.,TGCGCCAGCAGCCAAGATCCGAGTGCAGAGACCCAGTACTTC,CASSQDPSAETQYF
TRBD2,TRBV7-6,16,TRBJ2-5,.,TGTGCCAGCAGCCCACCGGGGGGGGCCTTGGGAGAGACCCAGTACTTC,CASSPPGGALGETQYF
.,TRBV9,15,TRBJ2-5,.,TGTGCCAGCACCACAGGGGCTAGCGGAAAAGAGACCCAGTACTTC,CASTTGASGKETQYF
TRBD2,TRBV30,14,TRBJ2-1,.,TGTGCCTGGAGTCAACTAGCGGGGTACAATGAGCAGTTCTTC,CAWSQLAGYNEQFF
.,TRBV11-2,20,TRBJ2-6,.,TGTGCCAGCAGCTTAGATCCTGGGCTCCGGGGGAGGTCTGGGGCCAACGTCCTGACTTTC,CASSLDPGLRGRSGANVLTF
.,TRBV6-4,15,TRBJ1-2,.,TGTGCCAGCAGCCCAGGGCCGGTTCTTTCCTATGGCTACACCTTC,CASSPGPVLSYGYTF
.,TRBV19,14,TRBJ2-3,.,TGTGCCAGTAGTATACGACACCTCGCAGATACGCAGTATTTT,CASSIRHLADTQYF
.,TRBV7-8,14,TRBJ1-1,.,TGTGCCAGCAGCTTAGGGCAGGCGAACACTGAAGCTTTCTTT,CASSLGQANTEAFF
TRBD1,TRBV19,14,TRBJ1-1,.,TGTGCCAGTAAGACCGACAGGGCGAACACTGAAGCTTTCTTT,CASKTDRANTEAFF
TRBD1,TRBV7-9,15,TRBJ1-1,.,TGTGCCAGCAGCTTCGGGACAGGGATGAACACTGAAGCTTTCTTT,CASSFGTGMNTEAFF
.,TRBV5-1,15,TRBJ1-1,.,TGCGCCAGCAGCTTGGGGGAGTTGGGTAACACTGAAGCTTTCTTT,CASSLGELGNTEAFF
TRBD2,TRBV20-1,16,TRBJ2-5,.,TGCAGTGCTAGTGGGACTAGCGGGGGGGCCGGTGAGACCCAGTACTTC,CSASGTSGGAGETQYF
TRBD2,TRBV30,16,TRBJ2-3,.,TGTGCCTGGTCTCGAGCGACGGGAGGCCGGGGGGATACGCAGTATTTT,CAWSRATGGRGDTQYF
.,TRBV11-3,13,TRBJ1-2,.,TGTGCCAGCAGCTTCCCGGAGAACTATGGCTACACCTTC,CASSFPENYGYTF
TRBD1,TRBV6-2/TRBV6-3,14,TRBJ2-7,.,TGTGCCAGCAGCTCTGAGACAGGGGTGAACGAGCAGTACTTC,CASSSETGVNEQYF
.,TRBV19,13,TRBJ1-2,once,TGTGCCAGTAACCCGACACAGGGCTATGGCTACACCTTC,CASNPTQGYGYTF
.,TRBV7-2,14,TRBJ1-1,few,TGTGCCAGCAGCTTACGAGCTTTGAACACTGAAGCTTTCTTT,CASSLRALNTEAFF
TRBD2,TRBV5-3,16,TRBJ2-3,few,TGTGCCAGAAGCTTGGCCGGAGCGGGAGATGCAGATACGCAGTATTTT,CARSLAGAGDADTQYF